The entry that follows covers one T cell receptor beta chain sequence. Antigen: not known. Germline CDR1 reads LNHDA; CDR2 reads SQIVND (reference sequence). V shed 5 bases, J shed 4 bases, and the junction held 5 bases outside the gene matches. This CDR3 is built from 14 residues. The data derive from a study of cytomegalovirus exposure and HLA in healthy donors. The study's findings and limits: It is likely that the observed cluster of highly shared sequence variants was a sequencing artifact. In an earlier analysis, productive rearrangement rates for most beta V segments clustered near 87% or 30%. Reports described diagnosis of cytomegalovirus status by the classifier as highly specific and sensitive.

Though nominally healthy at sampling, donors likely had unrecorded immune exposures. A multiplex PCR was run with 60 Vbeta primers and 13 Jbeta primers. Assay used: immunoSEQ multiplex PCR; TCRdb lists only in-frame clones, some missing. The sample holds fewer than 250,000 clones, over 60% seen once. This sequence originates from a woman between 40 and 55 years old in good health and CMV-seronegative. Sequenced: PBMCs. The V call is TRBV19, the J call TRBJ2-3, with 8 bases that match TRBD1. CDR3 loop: CASSFGQGADTQYF. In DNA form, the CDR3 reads TGTGCCAGTAGTTTTGGACAGGGTGCAGATACGCAGTATTTT.